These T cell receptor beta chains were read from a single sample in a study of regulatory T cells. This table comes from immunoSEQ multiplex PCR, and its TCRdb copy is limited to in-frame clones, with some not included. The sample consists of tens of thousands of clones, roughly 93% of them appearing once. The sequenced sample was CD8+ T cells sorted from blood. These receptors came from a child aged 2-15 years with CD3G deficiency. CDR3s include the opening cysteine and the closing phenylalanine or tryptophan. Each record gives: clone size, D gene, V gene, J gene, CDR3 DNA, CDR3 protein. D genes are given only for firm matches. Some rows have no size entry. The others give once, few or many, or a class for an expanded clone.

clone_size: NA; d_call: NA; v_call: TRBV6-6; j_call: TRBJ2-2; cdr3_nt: TGTGCCAGCAGTTACGTATTCTCCACCGGGGAGCTGTTTTTT; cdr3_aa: CASSYVFSTGELFF
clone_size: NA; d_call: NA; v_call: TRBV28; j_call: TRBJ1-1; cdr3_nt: TGTGCCAGCCATTCTATTGGGGAGATGAACACTGAAGCTTTCTTT; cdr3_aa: CASHSIGEMNTEAFF
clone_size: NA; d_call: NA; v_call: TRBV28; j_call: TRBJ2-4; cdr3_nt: TGTGCCAGCAGTGCGCGACAGAACATTCAGTACTTC; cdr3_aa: CASSARQNIQYF
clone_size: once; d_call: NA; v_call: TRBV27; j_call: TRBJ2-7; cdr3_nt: TGTGCCAGCAGTTTAAAAGGGAAAGGGTACGAGCAGTACTTC; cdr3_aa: CASSLKGKGYEQYF
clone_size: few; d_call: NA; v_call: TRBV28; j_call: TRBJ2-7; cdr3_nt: TGTGCCAGCAGCCTTTTTGGGTACGAGCAGTACTTC; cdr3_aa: CASSLFGYEQYF
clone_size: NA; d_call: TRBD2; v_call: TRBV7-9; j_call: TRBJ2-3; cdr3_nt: TGTGCCAGCAGCCCTCGGACTAGCGGGACCCCCTACGCAGATACGCAGTATTTT; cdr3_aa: CASSPRTSGTPYADTQYF
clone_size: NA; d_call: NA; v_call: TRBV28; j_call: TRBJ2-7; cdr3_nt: TGTGCCAGCAGTCGCAGGGAGATCTACGAGCAGTACTTC; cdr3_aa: CASSRREIYEQYF
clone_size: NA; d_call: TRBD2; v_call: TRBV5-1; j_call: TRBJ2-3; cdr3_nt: TGCGCCAGCAGCTTGGGGGCTAGCGGACTCCTCACAGATACGCAGTATTTT; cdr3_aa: CASSLGASGLLTDTQYF
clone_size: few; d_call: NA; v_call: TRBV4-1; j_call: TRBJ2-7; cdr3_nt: TGCGCCAGCAGCCAAGTGTCCGGGCGCGGCGAGCAGTACTTC; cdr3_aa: CASSQVSGRGEQYF
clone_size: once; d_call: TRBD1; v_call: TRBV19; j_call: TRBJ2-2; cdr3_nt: TGTGCCAGTAGTATGTTATTGGATTGGGACAGATGGACCGGGGAGCTGTTTTTT; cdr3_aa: CASSMLLDWDRWTGELFF
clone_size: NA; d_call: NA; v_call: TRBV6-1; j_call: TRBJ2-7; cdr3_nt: TGTGCCAGCAGTGAATCCATCACAGACTACGAGCAGTACTTC; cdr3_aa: CASSESITDYEQYF
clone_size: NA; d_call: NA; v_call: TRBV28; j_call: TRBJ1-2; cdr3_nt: TGTGCCAGCAGTCGGGCGAGGGGTAACTATGGCTACACCTTC; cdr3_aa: CASSRARGNYGYTF
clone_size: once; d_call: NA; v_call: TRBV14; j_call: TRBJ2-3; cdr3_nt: TGTGCCAGCAGCCCAACCCTGGGGGATACGCAGTATTTT; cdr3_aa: CASSPTLGDTQYF
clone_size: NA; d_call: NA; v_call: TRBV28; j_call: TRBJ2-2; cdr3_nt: TGTGCCAGCAGTACCCCGGAGGGAGCGGAATTCACCGGGGAGCTGTTTTTT; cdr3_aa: CASSTPEGAEFTGELFF
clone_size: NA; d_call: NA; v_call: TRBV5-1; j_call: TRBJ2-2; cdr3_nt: TGCGCCAGCAGCTTGGGGGAGTCCGGGGAGCTGTTTTTT; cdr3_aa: CASSLGESGELFF
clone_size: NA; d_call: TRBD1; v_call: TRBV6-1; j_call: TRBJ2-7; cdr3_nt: TGTGCCAGCAGTGAAGCAGGGACAGGGGGCTACGAGCAGTACTTC; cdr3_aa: CASSEAGTGGYEQYF
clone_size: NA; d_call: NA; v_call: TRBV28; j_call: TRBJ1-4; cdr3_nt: TGTGCCAGCAGTTTAACCGGGCGTGGGATAGGAACTAATGAAAAACTGTTTTTT; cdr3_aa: CASSLTGRGIGTNEKLFF
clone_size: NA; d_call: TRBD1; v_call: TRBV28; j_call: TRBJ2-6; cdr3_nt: TGTGCCAGCAGTTTAGGACAGGGCGACTCTGGGGCCAACGTCCTGACTTTC; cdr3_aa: CASSLGQGDSGANVLTF
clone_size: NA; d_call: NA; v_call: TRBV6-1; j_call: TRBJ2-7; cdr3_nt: TGTGCCAGCAGCGAAATGGTAGGGGGTTACGAGCAGTACTTC; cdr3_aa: CASSEMVGGYEQYF
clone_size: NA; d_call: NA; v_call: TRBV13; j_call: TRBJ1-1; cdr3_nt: TGTGCCAGCAGCTCGCGGGAGACTGAAGCTTTCTTT; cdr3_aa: CASSSRETEAFF
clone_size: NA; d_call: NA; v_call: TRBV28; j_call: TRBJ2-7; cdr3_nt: TGTGCCAGCAGTCTACCATCCTACGAGCAGTACTTC; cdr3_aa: CASSLPSYEQYF
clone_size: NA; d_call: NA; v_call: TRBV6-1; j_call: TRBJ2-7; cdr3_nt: TGTGCCAGCAGTGATCCCCCCTACGAGCAGTACTTC; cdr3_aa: CASSDPPYEQYF
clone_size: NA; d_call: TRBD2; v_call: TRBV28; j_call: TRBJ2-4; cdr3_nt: TGTGCCAGCAGCCCCGGACTAGTACACATTCAGTACTTC; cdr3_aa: CASSPGLVHIQYF
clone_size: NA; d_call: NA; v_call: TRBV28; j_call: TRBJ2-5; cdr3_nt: TGTGCCAGCAGTTCATACCAAGAGACCCAGTACTTC; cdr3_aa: CASSSYQETQYF
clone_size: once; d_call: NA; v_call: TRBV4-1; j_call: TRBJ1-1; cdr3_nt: TGCGCCAGCAGCCAAGGTCCCGGAAGGCTAATGAACACTGAAGCTTTCTTT; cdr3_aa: CASSQGPGRLMNTEAFF
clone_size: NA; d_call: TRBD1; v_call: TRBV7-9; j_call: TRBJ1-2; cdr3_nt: TGTGCCAGCAGCGGCGACAGGGGTTTCGGTGGCTACACCTTC; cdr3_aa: CASSGDRGFGGYTF
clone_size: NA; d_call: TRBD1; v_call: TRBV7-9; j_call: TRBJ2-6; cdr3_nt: TGTGCCAGCAGCGGGACAGGAAACTCTGGGGCCAACGTCCTGACTTTC; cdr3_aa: CASSGTGNSGANVLTF
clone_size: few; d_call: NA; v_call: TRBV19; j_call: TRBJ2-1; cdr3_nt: TGTGCCAGTAGTCGGCGGGACACCCCAGGGGATGAGCAGTTCTTC; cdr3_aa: CASSRRDTPGDEQFF
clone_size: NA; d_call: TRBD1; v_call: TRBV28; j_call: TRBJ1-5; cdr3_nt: TGTGCCAGCAGTTTCGACCTCGGGACAGGGGGCAATCAGCCCCAGCATTTT; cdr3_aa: CASSFDLGTGGNQPQHF
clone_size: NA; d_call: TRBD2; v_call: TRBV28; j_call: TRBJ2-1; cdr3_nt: TGTGCCAGCACCCCGGGGGAGGGCCTCAATGAGCAGTTCTTC; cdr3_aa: CASTPGEGLNEQFF
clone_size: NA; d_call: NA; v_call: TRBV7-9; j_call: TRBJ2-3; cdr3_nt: TGTGCCAGCAGCTCCACGGGCAAGGGGCTCGGAGATACGCAGTATTTT; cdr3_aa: CASSSTGKGLGDTQYF
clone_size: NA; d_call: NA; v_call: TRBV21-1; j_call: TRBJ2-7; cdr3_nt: TGTGCCAGTAAAAACTCAGGGACCTACGAGCAGTACTTC; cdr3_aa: CASKNSGTYEQYF
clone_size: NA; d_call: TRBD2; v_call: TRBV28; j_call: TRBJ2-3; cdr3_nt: TGTGCCAGCAGCCCTTACGGGAGGAGCACAGATACGCAGTATTTT; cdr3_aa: CASSPYGRSTDTQYF
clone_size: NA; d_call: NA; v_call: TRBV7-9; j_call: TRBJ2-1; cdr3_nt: TGTGCCAGCAGCTTAGGGACGGCTATCTCCTACAATGAGCAGTTCTTC; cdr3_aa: CASSLGTAISYNEQFF
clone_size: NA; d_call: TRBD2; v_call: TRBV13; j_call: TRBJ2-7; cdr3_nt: TGTGCCAGCAGCTTAGGTGGTAGCGGGACTTCCTACGAGCAGTACTTC; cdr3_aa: CASSLGGSGTSYEQYF
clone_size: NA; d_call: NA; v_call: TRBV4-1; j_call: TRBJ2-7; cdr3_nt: TGCGCCAGCAGCCAAGAGCCCTTCCACGAGCAGTACTTC; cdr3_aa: CASSQEPFHEQYF
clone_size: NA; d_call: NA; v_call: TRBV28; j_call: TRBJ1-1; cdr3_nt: TGTGCCACCCAGGGCTCTCTGAACACTGAAGCTTTCTTT; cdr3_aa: CATQGSLNTEAFF
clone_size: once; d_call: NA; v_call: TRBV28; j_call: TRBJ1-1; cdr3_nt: TGTGCCAGCAGTTTAGAGGGCAGTGAAGCTTTCTTT; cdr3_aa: CASSLEGSEAFF
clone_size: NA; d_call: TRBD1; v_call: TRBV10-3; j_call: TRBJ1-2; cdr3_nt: TGTGCCATCAGTGAACGGACGGACAGGACTAACTATGGCTACACCTTC; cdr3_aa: CAISERTDRTNYGYTF
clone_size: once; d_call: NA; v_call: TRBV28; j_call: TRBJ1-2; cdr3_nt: TGTGCCAGCAGCCAAAGGGGGAATGACTATGGCTACACCTTC; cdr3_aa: CASSQRGNDYGYTF
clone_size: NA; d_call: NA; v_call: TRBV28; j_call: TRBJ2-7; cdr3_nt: TGTGCCAGCAGTTTAAGGAGGCTTAGCTCCTACGAGCAGTACTTC; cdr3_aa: CASSLRRLSSYEQYF
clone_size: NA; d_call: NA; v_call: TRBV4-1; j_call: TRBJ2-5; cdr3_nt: TGCGCCAGCAGCCAAGAACCAGGGGGGGGTGAGACCCAGTACTTC; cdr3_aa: CASSQEPGGGETQYF
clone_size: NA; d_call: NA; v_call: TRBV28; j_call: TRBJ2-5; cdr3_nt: TGTGCCAGCAGCGGGGTATGGGAGACCCAGTACTTC; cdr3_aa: CASSGVWETQYF
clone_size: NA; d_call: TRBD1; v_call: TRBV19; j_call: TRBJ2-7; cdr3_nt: TGTGCCAGTAGTACAAATCCGACAGGGATCGACGAGCAGTACTTC; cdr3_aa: CASSTNPTGIDEQYF
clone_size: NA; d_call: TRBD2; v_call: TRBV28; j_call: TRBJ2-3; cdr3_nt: TGTGCCAGCAGTTCCTCAGCGGGAGAAGGGGATACGCAGTATTTT; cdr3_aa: CASSSSAGEGDTQYF
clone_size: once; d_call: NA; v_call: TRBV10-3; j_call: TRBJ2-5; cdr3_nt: TGTGCCATCAGTGAGGTCCTCGGGGGGACCCAGTACTTC; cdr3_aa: CAISEVLGGTQYF
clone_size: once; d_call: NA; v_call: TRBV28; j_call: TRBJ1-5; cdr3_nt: TGTGCCAGCAGAACGACACTTTATAGCAATCAGCCCCAGCATTTT; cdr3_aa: CASRTTLYSNQPQHF
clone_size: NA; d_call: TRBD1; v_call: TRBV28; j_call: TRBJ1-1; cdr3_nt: TGTGCCAGCAGTTCCGACAGGGGTTGGATCGGCACTGAAGCTTTCTTT; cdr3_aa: CASSSDRGWIGTEAFF
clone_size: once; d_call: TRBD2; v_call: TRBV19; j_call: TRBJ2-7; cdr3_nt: TGTGCCAGTAGTATAAGAGCTAGCGGGGCCTACGAGCAGTACTTC; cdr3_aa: CASSIRASGAYEQYF
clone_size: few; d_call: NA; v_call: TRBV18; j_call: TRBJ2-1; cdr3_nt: TGTGCCAGCTCACCGGGACTGGAGCAGTTCTTC; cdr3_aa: CASSPGLEQFF
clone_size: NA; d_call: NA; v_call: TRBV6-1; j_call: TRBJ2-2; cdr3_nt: TGTGCCAGCACAGGCACCGGGGAGCTGTTTTTT; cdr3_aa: CASTGTGELFF
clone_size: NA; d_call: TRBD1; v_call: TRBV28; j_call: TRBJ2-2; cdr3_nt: TGTGCCAGCAGTTTATACCCGGGACAGGGGTACACCGGGGAGCTGTTTTTT; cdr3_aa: CASSLYPGQGYTGELFF